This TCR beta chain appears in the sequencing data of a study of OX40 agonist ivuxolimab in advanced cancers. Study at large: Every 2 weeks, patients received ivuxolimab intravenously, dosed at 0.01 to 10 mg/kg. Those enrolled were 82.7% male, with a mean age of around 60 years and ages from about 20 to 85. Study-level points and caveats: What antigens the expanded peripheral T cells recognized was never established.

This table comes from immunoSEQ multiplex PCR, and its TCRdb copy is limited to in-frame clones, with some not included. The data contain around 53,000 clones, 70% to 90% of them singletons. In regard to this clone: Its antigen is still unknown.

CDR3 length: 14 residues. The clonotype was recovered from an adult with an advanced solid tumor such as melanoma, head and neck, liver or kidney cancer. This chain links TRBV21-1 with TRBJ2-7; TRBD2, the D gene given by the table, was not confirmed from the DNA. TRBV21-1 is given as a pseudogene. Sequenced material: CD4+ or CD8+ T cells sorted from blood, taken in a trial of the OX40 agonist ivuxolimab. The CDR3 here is CASTPGGREYEQYF. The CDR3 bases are TGTGCCAGCACCCCAGGCGGGAGGGAATACGAGCAGTACTTC.